This TCR beta chain came from a study of shared clonotypes between healthy human individuals. Study details: Each donor's CD8 memory used one plate, CD8 naive two, each CD4 subset three.

CD45RO-negative CD8 cells positively selected for CCR7 made up the naive population, which excluded terminally differentiated effector memory CD45RA+ cells. With respect to this clone: Its cognate antigen is unknown.

The authors ran the assay at deep level. Splitting of each subset's genomic DNA was done evenly across several immunoSEQ plates. Repertoires were generated with immunoSEQ multiplex PCR, while TCRdb's copy carries only in-frame clones and drops some. Of some 1,900,000 clones in the sample, roughly 95% are singletons; the top ten hold around 1.2%. Findings of the study overall: A handful of donors had roughly 5% of their naive CD4 clonotypes in common.

Trimming pared 6 bases from V and 6 bases from J, leaving 15 bases between. The germline V gene encodes CDR1 LGHNA and CDR2 YSLEER. This CDR3 is built from 13 residues. This TCR was recovered from a man younger than 30 in good health. V gene TRBV4-3 combines with J gene TRBJ2-7; TRBD1 might be the D (6 bases). Sequencing was performed on naive CD8+ T cells sorted from blood. Here the CDR3 DNA reads TGCGCCAGCAGTTTCTCCCCAGGGGTCGAGCAGTACTTC. Its translation is CASSFSPGVEQYF.